What follows are 9 T cell receptor beta chains derived from one specimen sequenced in a study of blood T cell repertoires in COVID-19. Profiling relied on immunoSEQ multiplex PCR, and the TCRdb table lists in-frame clones only, not all of them. The data contain 15,000 to 20,000 clones, over 70% of them seen just once; the ten biggest clones take up about 27%. The sequenced sample consisted of peripheral blood. The source is a woman in her 70s with active COVID-19.

This clone was observed a handful of times. The V and J genes are TRBV4-2 and TRBJ1-6; D gene ambiguous. CDR1 is LGHNA and CDR2 is YNFKEQ in the germline V gene. The CDR3 is 15 amino acids. Trimming removed 4 bases at V and 10 bases at J, with 17 bases between. CDR3 amino acids: CASSPAERALSPLHF. The CDR3 region has the DNA TGTGCCAGCAGCCCCGCCGAGAGGGCGTTATCACCCCTCCACTTT.

The V and J genes are TRBV13 and TRBJ2-5; a weak D match, TRBD2 (6 bases). This CDR3 has 18 residues. V lost 5 bases, J lost 3 bases, and 25 bases lay in between. Germline V gives CDR1 PRHDT, CDR2 FYEKMQ (reference sequence). The CDR3 DNA reads as TGTGCCAGCAGCCCTCTCCAGCCTAATCGGGACTTTGAAGAGACCCAGTACTTC. Translated, it gives CASSPLQPNRDFEETQYF.

This sequence joins TRBV19 and TRBJ1-1; no definite D call. Trimming pared 5 bases from V and 0 bases from J, leaving 13 bases between. The CDR3 runs 15 residues. Per the germline V gene, CDR1 is LNHDA and CDR2 is SQIVND (reference sequence). In DNA, the CDR3 is TGTGCCAGTAGTTCCGGGCGGGGTTTGAACACTGAAGCTTTCTTT. As protein: CASSSGRGLNTEAFF.

Details on this clone: The junction shows a germline mismatch at one end, possibly a read error. V gene TRBV24-1 combines with J gene TRBJ2-5; TRBD1 aligns across 7 bases. The CDR3 sequence is 19 residues long. Germline lookup yields CDR1 KGHDR and CDR2 SFDVKD. The CDR3 DNA reads TGTGCCACCAGTGATCCTTCTTACAGGGGTGGTGCCAACCAAGAGGCCCAGTACTTC. Protein sequence: CATSDPSYRGGANQEAQYF.

The chain combines TRBV3-1 (or the pseudogene TRBV3-2) with TRBJ1-6; 11 bases agree with TRBD1. The CDR3 loop spans 17 amino acids. Germline V gene lookup returns CDR1 LGHDT and CDR2 YNNKEL (reference sequence). Trimming removed 4 bases from V and 10 bases from J; junction bases left unmatched: 12. The CDR3 bases are TGTGCCAGCAGCCCCTTATTTGGGACAGGGGGTCAGTCACCCCTCCACTTT. As protein: CASSPLFGTGGQSPLHF.

This chain uses TRBV19 with TRBJ2-3, with 12 bases lining up with TRBD2. This CDR3 is built from 14 residues. V was clipped by 9 bases and J by 5 bases; unmatched bases: 6. Germline CDR1 is LNHDA and CDR2 is SQIVND (reference sequence). This CDR3 reads CASQLAGGGDTQYF. Here the CDR3 DNA reads TGTGCCAGCCAACTAGCGGGAGGAGGAGATACGCAGTATTTT.

The rearrangement joins TRBV10-2 to TRBJ1-5; TRBD1 matches at 8 bases. This CDR3 is 13 amino acids long. The V and J ends lost 6 bases and 7 bases, in that order; junction bases with no gene match: 5. In germline, CDR1 is WSHSY, CDR2 SAAADI. CDR3 loop: CASSGQGDQPQHF. The CDR3 nucleotides are TGCGCCAGCAGCGGACAGGGTGACCAGCCCCAGCATTTT.

The chain recombines TRBV6-5 with TRBJ2-2; unclear D gene. V lost 0 bases, J lost 6 bases, and 5 bases lay in between. The CDR3 loop spans 13 amino acids. CDR1 is MNHEY, CDR2 SVGAGI, per germline. CDR3 sequence: CASSYSSAGELFF. The CDR3 DNA follows: TGTGCCAGCAGTTACTCTTCCGCCGGGGAGCTGTTTTTT.

This chain links TRBV6-6 with TRBJ2-3; no reliable D call. The V end lost 4 bases, the J end lost 6 bases, and 8 bases lay between the germline ends. Germline CDR1 and CDR2: MNHNY and SVGAGI (reference sequence). The CDR3 runs 12 residues. For the CDR3, the DNA is TGTGCCAGCAGTTTTGAGGTGGATACGCAGTATTTT. Protein product: CASSFEVDTQYF.